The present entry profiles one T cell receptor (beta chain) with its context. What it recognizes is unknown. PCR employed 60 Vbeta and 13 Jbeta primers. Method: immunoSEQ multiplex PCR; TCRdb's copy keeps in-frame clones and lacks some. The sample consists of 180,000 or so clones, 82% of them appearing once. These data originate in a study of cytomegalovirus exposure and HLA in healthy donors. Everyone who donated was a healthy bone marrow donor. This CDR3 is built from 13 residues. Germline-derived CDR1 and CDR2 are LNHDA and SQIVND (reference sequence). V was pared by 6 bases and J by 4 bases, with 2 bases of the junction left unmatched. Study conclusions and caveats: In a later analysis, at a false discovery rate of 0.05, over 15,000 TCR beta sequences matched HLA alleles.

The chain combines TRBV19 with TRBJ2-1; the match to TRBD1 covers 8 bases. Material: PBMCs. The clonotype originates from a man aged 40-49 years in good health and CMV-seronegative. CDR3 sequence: CASSDRGYNEQFF. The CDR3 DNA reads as TGTGCCAGTAGCGACAGGGGATACAATGAGCAGTTCTTC.